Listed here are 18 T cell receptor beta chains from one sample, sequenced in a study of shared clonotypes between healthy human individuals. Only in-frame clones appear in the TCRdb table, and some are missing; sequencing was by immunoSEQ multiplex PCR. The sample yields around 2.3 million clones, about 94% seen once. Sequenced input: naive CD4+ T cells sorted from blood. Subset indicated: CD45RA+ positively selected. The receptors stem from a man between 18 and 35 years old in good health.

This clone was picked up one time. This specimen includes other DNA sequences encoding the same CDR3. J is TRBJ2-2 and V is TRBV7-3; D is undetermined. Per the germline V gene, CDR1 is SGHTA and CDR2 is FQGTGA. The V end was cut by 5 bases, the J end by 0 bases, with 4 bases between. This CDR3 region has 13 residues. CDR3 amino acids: CASSPSNTGELFF. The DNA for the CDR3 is TGTGCCAGCAGCCCATCGAACACCGGGGAGCTGTTTTTT.

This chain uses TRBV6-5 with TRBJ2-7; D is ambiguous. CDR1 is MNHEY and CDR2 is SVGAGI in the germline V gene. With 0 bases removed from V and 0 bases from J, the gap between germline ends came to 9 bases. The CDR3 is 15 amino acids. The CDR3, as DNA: TGTGCCAGCAGTTACTCCTTCGTCGCCTCCTACGAGCAGTACTTC. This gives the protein CASSYSFVASYEQYF.

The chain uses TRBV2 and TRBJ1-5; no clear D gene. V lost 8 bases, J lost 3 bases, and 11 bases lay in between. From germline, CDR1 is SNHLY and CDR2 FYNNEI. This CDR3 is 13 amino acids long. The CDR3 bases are TGTGCCAGCCGGTCCTGGGTCAATCAGCCCCAGCATTTT. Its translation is CASRSWVNQPQHF.

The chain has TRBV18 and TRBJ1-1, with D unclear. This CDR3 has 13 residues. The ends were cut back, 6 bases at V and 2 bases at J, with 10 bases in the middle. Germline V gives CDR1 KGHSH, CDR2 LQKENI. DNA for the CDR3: TGTGCCAGCTCTCCGAAAGCAAACACTGAAGCTTTCTTT. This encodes CASSPKANTEAFF.

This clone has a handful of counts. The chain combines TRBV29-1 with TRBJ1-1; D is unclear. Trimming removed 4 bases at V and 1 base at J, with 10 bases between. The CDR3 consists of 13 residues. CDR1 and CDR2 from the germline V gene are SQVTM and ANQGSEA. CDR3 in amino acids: CSVGTGRNTEAFF. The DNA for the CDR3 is TGCAGCGTTGGGACGGGCAGGAACACTGAAGCTTTCTTT.

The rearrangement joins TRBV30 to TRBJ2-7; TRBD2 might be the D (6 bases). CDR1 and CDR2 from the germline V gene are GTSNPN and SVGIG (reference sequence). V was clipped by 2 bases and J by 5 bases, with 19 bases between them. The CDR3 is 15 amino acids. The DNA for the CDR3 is TGTGCCTGGAGTCCCCACAGGACTATAGGTGACGAGCAGTACTTC. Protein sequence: CAWSPHRTIGDEQYF.

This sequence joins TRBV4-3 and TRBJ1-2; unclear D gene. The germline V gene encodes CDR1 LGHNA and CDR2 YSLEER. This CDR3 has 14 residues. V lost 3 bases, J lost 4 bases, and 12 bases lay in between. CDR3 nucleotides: TGCGCCAGCAGCCAGGACTCCTGGAGCTATGGCTACACCTTC. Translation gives CASSQDSWSYGYTF.

The CDR3 coding sequence is TGTGCCTGGACCCGACAGGGGGCCCACGAGCAGTACTTC. Translated, it gives CAWTRQGAHEQYF. The chain couples TRBV30 to TRBJ2-7; 10 bases are a match to TRBD1. The V gene's germline CDR1 is GTSNPN and CDR2 SVGIG (reference sequence). V dropped 4 bases and J dropped 5; count of bases not matched to a gene: 5. The CDR3 consists of 13 residues.

Here the CDR3 reads CAWGRANSPLHF. DNA for the CDR3: TGTGCCTGGGGTCGGGCCAATTCACCCCTCCACTTT. The chain combines TRBV30 with TRBJ1-6; D is unclear. CDR1 is GTSNPN, CDR2 SVGIG, per germline (reference sequence). The CDR3 length is 12 residues. V dropped 5 bases and J dropped 7 bases, with 9 bases sitting between them.

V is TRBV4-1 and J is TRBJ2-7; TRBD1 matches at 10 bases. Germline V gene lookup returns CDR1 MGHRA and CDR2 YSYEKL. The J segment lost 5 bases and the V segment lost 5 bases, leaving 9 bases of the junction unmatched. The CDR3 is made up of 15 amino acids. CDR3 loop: CASSAPGQGSDEQYF. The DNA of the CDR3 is TGCGCCAGCAGCGCACCGGGACAGGGGAGCGACGAGCAGTACTTC.

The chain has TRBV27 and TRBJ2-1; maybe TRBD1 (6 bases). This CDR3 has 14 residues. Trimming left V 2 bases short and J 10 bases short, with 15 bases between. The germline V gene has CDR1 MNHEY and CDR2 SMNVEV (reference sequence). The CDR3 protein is CASSLRGSVGEQFF. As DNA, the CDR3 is TGTGCCAGCAGTTTAAGGGGGAGTGTAGGCGAGCAGTTCTTC.

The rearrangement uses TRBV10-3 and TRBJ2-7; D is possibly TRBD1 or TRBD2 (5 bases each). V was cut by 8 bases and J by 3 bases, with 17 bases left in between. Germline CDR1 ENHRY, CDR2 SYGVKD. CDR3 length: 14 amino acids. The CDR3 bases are TGTGCCATCGGGGGTGAAGGAGTTGGCTACGAGCAGTACTTC. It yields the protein CAIGGEGVGYEQYF.

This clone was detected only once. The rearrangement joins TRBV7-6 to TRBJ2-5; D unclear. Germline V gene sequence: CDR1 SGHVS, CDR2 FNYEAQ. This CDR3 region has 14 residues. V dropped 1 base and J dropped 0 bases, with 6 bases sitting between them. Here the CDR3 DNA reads TGTGCCAGCAGCTTAGGATTGTACCAAGAGACCCAGTACTTC. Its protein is CASSLGLYQETQYF.

The CDR3 DNA reads as TGTGCCAGCAGCCAAGATACGGGGGGAATAAACACCGGGGAGCTGTTTTTT. As protein: CASSQDTGGINTGELFF. The rearrangement uses TRBV4-2 and TRBJ2-2; 7 nucleotides align to TRBD2. This CDR3 region has 17 residues. The trim removed 0 bases at V and 2 bases at J, leaving 6 bases unmatched. Germline CDR1 LGHNA, CDR2 YNFKEQ.

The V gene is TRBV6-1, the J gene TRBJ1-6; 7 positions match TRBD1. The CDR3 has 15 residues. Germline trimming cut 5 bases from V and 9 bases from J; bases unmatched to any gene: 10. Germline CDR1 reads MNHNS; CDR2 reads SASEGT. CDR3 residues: CASSPGQVVRSPLHF. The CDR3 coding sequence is TGTGCCAGCAGTCCAGGACAGGTAGTTCGTTCACCCCTCCACTTT.

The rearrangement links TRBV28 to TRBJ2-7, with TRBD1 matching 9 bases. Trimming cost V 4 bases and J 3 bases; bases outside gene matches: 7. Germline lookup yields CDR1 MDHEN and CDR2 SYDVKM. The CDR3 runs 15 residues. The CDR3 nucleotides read TGTGCCAGCAGTTCCCCCGGGACAGGGTTCTACGAGCAGTACTTC. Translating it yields CASSSPGTGFYEQYF.

The CDR3 sequence: CASSYSGGGHTIYF. The CDR3 DNA sequence: TGTGCCAGCAGTTACTCCGGGGGCGGACACACCATATATTTT. The gene calls are TRBV6-6 and TRBJ1-3; perhaps TRBD1 as D (6 bases). V lost 0 bases to trimming and J lost 8 bases, with 11 bases between them. Germline V CDR1 and CDR2: MNHNY, SVGAGI (reference sequence). The CDR3 is 14 amino acids.

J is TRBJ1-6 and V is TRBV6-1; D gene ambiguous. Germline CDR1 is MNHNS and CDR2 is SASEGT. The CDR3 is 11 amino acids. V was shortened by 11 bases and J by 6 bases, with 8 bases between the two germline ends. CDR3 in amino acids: CAGGLNSPLHF. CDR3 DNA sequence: TGTGCCGGCGGACTTAATTCACCCCTCCACTTT.